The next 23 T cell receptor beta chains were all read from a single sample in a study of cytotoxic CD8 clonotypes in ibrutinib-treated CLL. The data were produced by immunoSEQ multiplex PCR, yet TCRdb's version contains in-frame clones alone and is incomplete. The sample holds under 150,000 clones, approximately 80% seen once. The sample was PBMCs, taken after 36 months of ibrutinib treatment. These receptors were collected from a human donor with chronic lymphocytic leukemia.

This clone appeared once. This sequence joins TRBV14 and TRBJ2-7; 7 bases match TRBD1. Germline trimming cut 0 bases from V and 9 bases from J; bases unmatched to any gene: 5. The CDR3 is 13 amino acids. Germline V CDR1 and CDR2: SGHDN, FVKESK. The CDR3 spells CASSQEVGTVQYF. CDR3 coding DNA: TGTGCCAGCAGCCAAGAGGTAGGGACAGTGCAGTACTTC.

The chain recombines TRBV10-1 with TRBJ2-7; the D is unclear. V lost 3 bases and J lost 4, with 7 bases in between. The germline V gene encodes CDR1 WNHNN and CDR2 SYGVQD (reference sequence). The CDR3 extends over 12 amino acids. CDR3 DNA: TGCGCCAGCAGTGACCCCGGATACGAGCAGTACTTC. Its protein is CASSDPGYEQYF.

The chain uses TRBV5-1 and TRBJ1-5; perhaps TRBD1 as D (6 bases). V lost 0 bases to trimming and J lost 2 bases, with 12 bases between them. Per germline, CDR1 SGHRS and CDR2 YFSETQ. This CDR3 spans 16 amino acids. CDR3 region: CASSLVGGSGNQPQHF. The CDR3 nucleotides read TGCGCCAGCAGCTTGGTGGGGGGCAGCGGCAATCAGCCCCAGCATTTT.

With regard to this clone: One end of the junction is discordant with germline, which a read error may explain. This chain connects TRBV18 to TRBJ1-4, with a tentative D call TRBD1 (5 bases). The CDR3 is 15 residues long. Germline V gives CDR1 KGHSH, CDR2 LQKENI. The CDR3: CASSSQGPDNQKLFF. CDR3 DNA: TGTGCCAGCTCATCTCAGGGACCCGATAATCAAAAACTGTTTTTT. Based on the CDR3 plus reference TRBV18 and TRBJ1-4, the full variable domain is NAGVMQNPRHLVRRRGQEARLRCSPMKGHSHVYWYRQLPEEGLKFMVYLQKENIIDESGMPKERFSAEFPKEGPSILRIQQVVRGDSAAYFCASSSQGPDNQKLFFGSGTQLSVL.

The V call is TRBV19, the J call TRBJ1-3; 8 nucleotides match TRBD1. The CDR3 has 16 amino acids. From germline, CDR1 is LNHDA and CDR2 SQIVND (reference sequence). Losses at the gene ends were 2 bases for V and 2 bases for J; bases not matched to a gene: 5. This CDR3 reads CASSIPQGATGNTIYF. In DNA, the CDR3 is TGTGCCAGTAGTATACCGCAGGGGGCCACTGGAAACACCATATATTTT.

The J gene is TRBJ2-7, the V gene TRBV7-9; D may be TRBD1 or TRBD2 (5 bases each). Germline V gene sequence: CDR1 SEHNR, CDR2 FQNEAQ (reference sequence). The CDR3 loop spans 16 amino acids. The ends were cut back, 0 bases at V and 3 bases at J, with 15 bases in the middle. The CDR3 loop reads CASSLATGRRGYEQYF. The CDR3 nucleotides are TGTGCCAGCAGCTTAGCGACGGGGCGTAGAGGCTACGAGCAGTACTTC.

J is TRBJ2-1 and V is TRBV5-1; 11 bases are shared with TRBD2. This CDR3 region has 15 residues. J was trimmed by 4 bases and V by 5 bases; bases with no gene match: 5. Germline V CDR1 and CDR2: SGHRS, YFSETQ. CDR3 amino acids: CASSAASGRYNEQFF. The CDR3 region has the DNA TGCGCCAGCAGTGCGGCTAGCGGGAGGTACAATGAGCAGTTCTTC.

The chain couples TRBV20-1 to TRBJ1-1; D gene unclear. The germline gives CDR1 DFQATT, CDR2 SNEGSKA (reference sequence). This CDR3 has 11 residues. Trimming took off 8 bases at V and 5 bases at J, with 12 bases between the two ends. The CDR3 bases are TGCAGTCCCTCAGTGGGTACTGAAGCTTTCTTT. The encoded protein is CSPSVGTEAFF.

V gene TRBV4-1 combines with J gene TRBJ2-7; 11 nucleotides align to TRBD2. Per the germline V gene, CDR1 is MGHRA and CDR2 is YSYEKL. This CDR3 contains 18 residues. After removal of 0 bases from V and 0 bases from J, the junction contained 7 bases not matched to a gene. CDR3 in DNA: TGCGCCAGCAGCCAAGATCAAACTAGCGGGGGTTTCTCCTACGAGCAGTACTTC. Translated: CASSQDQTSGGFSYEQYF.

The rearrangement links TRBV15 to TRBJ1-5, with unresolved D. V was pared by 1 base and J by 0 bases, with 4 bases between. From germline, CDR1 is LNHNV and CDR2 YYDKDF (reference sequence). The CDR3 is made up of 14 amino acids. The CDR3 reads CATSRVDSNQPQHF. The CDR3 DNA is TGTGCCACCAGCAGAGTCGATAGCAATCAGCCCCAGCATTTT.

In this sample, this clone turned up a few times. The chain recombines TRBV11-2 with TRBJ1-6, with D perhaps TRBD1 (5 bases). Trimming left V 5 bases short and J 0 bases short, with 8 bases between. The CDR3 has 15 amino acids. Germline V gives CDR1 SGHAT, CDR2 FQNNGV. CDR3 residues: CASSLGVSYNSPLHF. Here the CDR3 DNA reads TGTGCCAGCAGCCTAGGGGTCTCCTATAATTCACCCCTCCACTTT.

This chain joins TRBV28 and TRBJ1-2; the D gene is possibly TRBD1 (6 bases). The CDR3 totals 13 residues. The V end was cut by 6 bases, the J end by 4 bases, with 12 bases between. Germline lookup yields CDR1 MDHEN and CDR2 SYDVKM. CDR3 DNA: TGTGCCAGCAGCCTAATACAGGGCTATGGCTACACCTTC. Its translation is CASSLIQGYGYTF.

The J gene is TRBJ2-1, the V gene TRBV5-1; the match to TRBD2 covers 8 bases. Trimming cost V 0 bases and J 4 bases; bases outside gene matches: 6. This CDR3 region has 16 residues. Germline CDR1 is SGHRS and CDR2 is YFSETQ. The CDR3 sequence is CASSLDPGGVYNEQFF. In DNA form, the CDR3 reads TGCGCCAGCAGCTTGGACCCCGGGGGGGTTTACAATGAGCAGTTCTTC.

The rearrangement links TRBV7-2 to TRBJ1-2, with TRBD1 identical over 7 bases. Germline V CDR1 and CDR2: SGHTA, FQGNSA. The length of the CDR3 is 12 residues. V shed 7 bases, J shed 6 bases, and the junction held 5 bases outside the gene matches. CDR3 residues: CASTRDSNGYTF. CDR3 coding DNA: TGTGCCAGCACGCGGGACAGTAATGGCTACACCTTC. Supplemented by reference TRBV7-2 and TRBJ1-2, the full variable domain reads GAGVSQSPSNKVTEKGKDVELRCDPISGHTALYWYRQSLGQGLEFLIYFQGNSAPDKSGLPSDRFSAERTGGSVSTLTIQRTQQEDSAVYLCASTRDSNGYTFGSGTRLTVV.

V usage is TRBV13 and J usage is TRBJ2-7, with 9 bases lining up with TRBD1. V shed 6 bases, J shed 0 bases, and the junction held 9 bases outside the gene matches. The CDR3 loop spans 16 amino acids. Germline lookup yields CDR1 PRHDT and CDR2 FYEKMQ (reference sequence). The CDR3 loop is CASSTPGDRASYEQYF. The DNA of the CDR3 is TGTGCCAGCAGTACCCCAGGGGACAGGGCCTCCTACGAGCAGTACTTC.

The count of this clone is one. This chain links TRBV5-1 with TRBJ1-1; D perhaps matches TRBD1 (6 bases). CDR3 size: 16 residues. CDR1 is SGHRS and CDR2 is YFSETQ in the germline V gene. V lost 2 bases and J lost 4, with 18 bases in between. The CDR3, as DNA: TGCGCCAGCAGCTTAACAGGGTCTCCTTTGGGCACTGAAGCTTTCTTT. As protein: CASSLTGSPLGTEAFF.

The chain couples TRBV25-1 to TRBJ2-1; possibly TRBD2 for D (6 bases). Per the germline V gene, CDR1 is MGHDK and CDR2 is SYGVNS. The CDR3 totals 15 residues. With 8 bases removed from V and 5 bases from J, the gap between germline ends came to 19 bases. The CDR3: CASGGRGLGHNEQFF. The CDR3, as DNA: TGTGCCAGCGGGGGTAGGGGACTTGGCCACAATGAGCAGTTCTTC.

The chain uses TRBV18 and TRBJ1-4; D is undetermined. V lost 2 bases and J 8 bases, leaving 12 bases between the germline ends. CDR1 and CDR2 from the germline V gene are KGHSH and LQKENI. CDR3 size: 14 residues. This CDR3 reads CASSPGRIGEKLFF. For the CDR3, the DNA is TGTGCCAGCTCACCAGGGAGGATAGGCGAAAAACTGTTTTTT. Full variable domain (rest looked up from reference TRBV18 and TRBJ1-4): NAGVMQNPRHLVRRRGQEARLRCSPMKGHSHVYWYRQLPEEGLKFMVYLQKENIIDESGMPKERFSAEFPKEGPSILRIQQVVRGDSAAYFCASSPGRIGEKLFFGSGTQLSVL.

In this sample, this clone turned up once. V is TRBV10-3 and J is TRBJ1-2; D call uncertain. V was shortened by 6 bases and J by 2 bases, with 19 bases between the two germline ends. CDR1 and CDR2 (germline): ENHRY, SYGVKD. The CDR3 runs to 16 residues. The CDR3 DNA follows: TGTGCCATCAGCGAGGGAGGCCTTCGGGGAAACTATGGCTACACCTTC. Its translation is CAISEGGLRGNYGYTF.

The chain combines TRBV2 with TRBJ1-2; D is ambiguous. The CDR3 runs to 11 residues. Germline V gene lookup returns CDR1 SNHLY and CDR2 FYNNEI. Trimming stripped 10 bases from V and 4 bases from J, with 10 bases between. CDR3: CANPRGYGYTF. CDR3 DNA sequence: TGTGCCAACCCGCGCGGCTATGGCTACACCTTC.

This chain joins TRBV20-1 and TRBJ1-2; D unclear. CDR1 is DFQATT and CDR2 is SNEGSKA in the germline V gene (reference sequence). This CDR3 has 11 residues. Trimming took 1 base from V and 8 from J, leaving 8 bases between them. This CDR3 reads CSARAGGGYTF. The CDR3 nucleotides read TGCAGTGCTAGAGCGGGAGGCGGCTACACCTTC.

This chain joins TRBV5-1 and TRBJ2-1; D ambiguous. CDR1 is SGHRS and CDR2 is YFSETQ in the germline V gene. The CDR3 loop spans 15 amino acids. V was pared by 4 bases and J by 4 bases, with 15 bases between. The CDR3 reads CASSPTGRSYNEQFF. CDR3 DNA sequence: TGCGCCAGCAGCCCGACCGGACGGAGTTACAATGAGCAGTTCTTC.

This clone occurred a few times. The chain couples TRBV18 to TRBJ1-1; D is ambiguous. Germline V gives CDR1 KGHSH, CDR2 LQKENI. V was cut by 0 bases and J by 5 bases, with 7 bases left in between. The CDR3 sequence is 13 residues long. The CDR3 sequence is CASSPPVITEAFF. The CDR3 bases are TGTGCCAGCTCACCACCGGTGATTACTGAAGCTTTCTTT.